What follows are 6 T cell receptor beta chains derived from one specimen sequenced in a study of somatic mutations in cytotoxic T cells in rheumatoid arthritis. Only in-frame clones appear in the TCRdb table, and some are missing; sequencing was by immunoSEQ multiplex PCR. The sample shows just over 30,000 clones, around 83% of them seen only once. The material sequenced was CD8+ T cells sorted from blood. The receptors originated from an adult with rheumatoid arthritis.

The gene calls are TRBV9 and TRBJ1-5; D is possibly TRBD1 (6 bases). Trimming stripped 3 bases from V and 4 bases from J, with 20 bases between. The CDR3 has 17 residues. Germline loops: CDR1 SGDLS, CDR2 YYNGEE. CDR3: CASSGVKDSLGNQPQHF. The CDR3 nucleotides are TGTGCCAGCAGCGGCGTTAAGGACAGTTTAGGAAATCAGCCCCAGCATTTT.

The rearrangement joins TRBV18 to TRBJ1-5, with 9 positions matching TRBD1. Losses at the gene ends were 4 bases for V and 3 bases for J; bases not matched to a gene: 7. This CDR3 comprises 16 residues. Germline CDR1 and CDR2: KGHSH and LQKENI. CDR3 residues: CASSLPGQGNNQPQHF. DNA of the CDR3: TGTGCCAGCTCACTGCCGGGACAGGGTAACAATCAGCCCCAGCATTTT.

A single count supports this clone. V usage is TRBV6-6 and J usage is TRBJ1-1; 8 bases are shared with TRBD1. This CDR3 spans 16 amino acids. Germline V gene lookup returns CDR1 MNHNY and CDR2 SVGAGI (reference sequence). V lost 2 bases, J lost 5 bases, and 10 bases stayed unmatched. CDR3 protein: CASSYPRTGRRTEAFF. The CDR3, as DNA: TGTGCCAGCAGTTACCCGAGGACAGGGAGAAGGACTGAAGCTTTCTTT.

V gene TRBV13 combines with J gene TRBJ1-1; 7 positions match TRBD1. The germline CDR1 and CDR2 sequences are PRHDT and FYEKMQ (reference sequence). J lost 0 bases, V lost 2 bases, and 6 bases had no gene match. The CDR3 has 16 amino acids. DNA of the CDR3: TGTGCCAGCAGCTTAAGGACAGGAGTCATGAACACTGAAGCTTTCTTT. Translation: CASSLRTGVMNTEAFF.

The rearrangement links TRBV27 to TRBJ1-1; the D gene is possibly TRBD1 (5 bases). This CDR3 spans 13 amino acids. Germline CDR1 and CDR2: MNHEY and SMNVEV (reference sequence). The V and J ends lost 3 bases and 1 base respectively, with 6 bases between them. The CDR3 DNA is TGTGCCAGCAGTTTCCAGGGGAACACTGAAGCTTTCTTT. This codes for CASSFQGNTEAFF.

The V call is TRBV4-1, the J call TRBJ2-3, with D perhaps TRBD2 (5 bases). Trimming stripped 2 bases from V and 5 bases from J, with 14 bases between. CDR3 size: 15 residues. CDR1 and CDR2 from the germline V gene are MGHRA and YSYEKL. CDR3 loop: CASSQRAFRGDTQYF. The CDR3 nucleotides read TGCGCCAGCAGCCAAAGGGCATTCCGGGGAGATACGCAGTATTTT.